This T cell receptor (beta chain) was documented in a study of cytomegalovirus exposure and HLA in healthy donors. This CDR3 spans 10 amino acids. Germline CDR1 reads DFQATT; CDR2 reads SNEGSKA (reference sequence). V was cut by 3 bases and J by 5 bases, with 4 bases left in between. The approximately 120-subject validation cohort, separate from the approximately 660-subject first cohort, included the donors. As for this clone: Other DNA sequences of this sample code for an identical CDR3.

The assay was immunoSEQ multiplex PCR, and TCRdb's table has in-frame clones only and misses some. The table has about 190,000 clones, about 80% seen once. Input material: PBMCs. V usage is TRBV20-1 and J usage is TRBJ2-5; D unclear. This TCR was sampled from a man aged 18 to 29 in good health and CMV-seropositive. The CDR3 loop reads CSARSETQYF. The CDR3 region has the DNA TGCAGTGCTAGGTCGGAGACCCAGTACTTC.